The 22 T cell receptor beta chains in this list originate from one sample, sequenced in a study of blood T cell repertoires in COVID-19. The method was immunoSEQ multiplex PCR; TCRdb's version includes in-frame clones alone and lacks a portion of them. The sample holds fewer than 60,000 clones; roughly four fifths are singletons and the top ten take roughly 3.5%. Sequenced material: peripheral blood. The receptors were sampled from a man aged 55 to 70 with acute or convalescent COVID-19.

This chain uses TRBV29-1 with TRBJ2-7; the match to TRBD1 covers 9 bases. Per germline, CDR1 SQVTM and CDR2 ANQGSEA. Unmatched junction bases numbered 3, after V lost 4 bases and J lost 5 bases. This CDR3 comprises 12 residues. CDR3 sequence (DNA): TGCAGCGTTGTGGGGACAGGGCACGAGCAGTACTTC. Translating gives CSVVGTGHEQYF.

In this sample, this clone turned up many times. Compared with germline, one end of the junction differs, possibly owing to a read error. The chain recombines TRBV7-7 with TRBJ2-3; perhaps TRBD2 as D (6 bases). Germline lookup yields CDR1 SSHAT and CDR2 FNYEAQ (reference sequence). The CDR3 sequence is 15 residues long. The CDR3 coding sequence is TGTGCTAGCAGCCCGGGACTTCCTACCCAAGATACGCAGTATTTT. Translating it yields CASSPGLPTQDTQYF.

V usage is TRBV4-1 and J usage is TRBJ1-1; TRBD1 might be the D (6 bases). Germline CDR1 MGHRA, CDR2 YSYEKL. V lost 2 bases and J lost 3, with 10 bases in between. This CDR3 comprises 14 residues. CDR3 region: CASSQLGGDTEAFF. The CDR3 region has the DNA TGCGCCAGCAGCCAACTAGGGGGGGACACTGAAGCTTTCTTT.

This chain connects TRBV10-2 to TRBJ2-3; a weak D match, TRBD1 (6 bases). Trimming removed 7 bases from V and 4 bases from J, with 15 bases in between. This CDR3 contains 14 residues. Germline CDR1 WSHSY, CDR2 SAAADI. Here the CDR3 reads CASKDRLRADTQYF. CDR3 nucleotide sequence: TGCGCCAGCAAAGACAGGCTCCGAGCAGATACGCAGTATTTT.

The rearrangement uses TRBV30 and TRBJ1-1; D is ambiguous. Germline V gene data show CDR1 as GTSNPN and CDR2 as SVGIG (reference sequence). The V end lost 2 bases, the J end lost 5 bases, and 9 bases lay between the germline ends. The CDR3 is 12 residues long. CDR3 nucleotides: TGTGCCTGGAGTTCGCGGTGGACTGAAGCTTTCTTT. Translation: CAWSSRWTEAFF. Together with reference TRBV30 and TRBJ1-1, the CDR3 gives the full variable domain: SQTIHQWPATLVQPVGSPLSLECTVEGTSNPNLYWYRQAAGRGLQLLFYSVGIGQISSEVPQNLSASRPQDRQFILSSKKLLLSDSGFYLCAWSSRWTEAFFGQGTRLTVV.

This clone was seen a handful of times. The CDR3 nucleotides read TGTGCCAGCTCACCCTCGACAGGGGACTATGGCTACACCTTC. It yields the protein CASSPSTGDYGYTF. The chain carries TRBV18 and TRBJ1-2, with TRBD1 identical over 8 bases. The trim removed 3 bases at V and 3 bases at J, leaving 3 bases unmatched. From germline, CDR1 is KGHSH and CDR2 LQKENI. This CDR3 comprises 14 residues.

The J gene is TRBJ1-3, the V gene TRBV21-1. TRBV21-1 is a known pseudogene. The CDR3 spans 15 residues. For the CDR3, the DNA is TGTGCCAGCAGCTCTTCGGGTATTGCTGGAAACACCATATATTTT. The encoded protein is CASSSSGIAGNTIYF.

The chain uses TRBV2 and TRBJ1-1; no clear D. The CDR3 consists of 13 residues. Germline CDR1 and CDR2: SNHLY and FYNNEI. The ends were cut back, 8 bases at V and 2 bases at J, with 12 bases in the middle. The CDR3 sequence is CASSSGFNTEAFF. Here the CDR3 DNA reads TGTGCCAGCTCCTCGGGATTCAACACTGAAGCTTTCTTT.

This clone was picked up one time. V usage is TRBV18 and J usage is TRBJ2-1; D is undetermined. The CDR3 contains 14 residues. CDR1 KGHSH and CDR2 LQKENI come from the germline V gene. The V end was cut by 3 bases, the J end by 5 bases, with 11 bases between. CDR3 DNA: TGTGCCAGCTCACCGAACAGAGCCCACAATGAGCAGTTCTTC. Protein sequence: CASSPNRAHNEQFF.

The rearrangement links TRBV7-3 to TRBJ2-5; tentatively, D is TRBD2 (7 bases). CDR3 size: 15 residues. CDR1 is SGHTA, CDR2 FQGTGA, per germline. V gave up 5 bases and J gave up 5 bases, with 18 bases separating them. The CDR3 protein is CASSLQPGGQETQYF. The DNA for the CDR3 is TGTGCCAGCAGCCTCCAGCCGGGGGGCCAGGAGACCCAGTACTTC.

The rearrangement joins TRBV18 to TRBJ1-1; TRBD1 matches at 9 bases. The CDR3 consists of 15 residues. V lost 6 bases and J lost 4; bases outside the gene matches: 9. The germline gives CDR1 KGHSH, CDR2 LQKENI. The CDR3 reads CASSPGTGLVTEAFF. Written as DNA, the CDR3 is TGTGCCAGCTCGCCCGGGACAGGGTTGGTCACTGAAGCTTTCTTT.

The J gene is TRBJ1-1, the V gene TRBV6-2 or TRBV6-3; 10 nucleotides line up with TRBD1. This CDR3 has 16 amino acids. Germline values: CDR1 MNHEY, CDR2 SVGEGT. Trimming cost V 4 bases and J 7 bases; bases outside gene matches: 12. CDR3 DNA sequence: TGTGCCAGCAGTTCCGACAGGGGGCGCGGGGGCTTTGAAGCTTTCTTT. Amino acid sequence: CASSSDRGRGGFEAFF.

The chain links TRBV6-5 to TRBJ2-3, with TRBD1 matching over 8 bases. V lost 7 bases, J lost 4 bases, and 4 bases stayed unmatched. CDR3 length: 13 residues. CDR1 and CDR2 (germline): MNHEY, SVGAGI. The CDR3 reads CASNSGGADTQYF. For the CDR3, the DNA is TGTGCCAGCAACTCAGGGGGCGCAGATACGCAGTATTTT.

The V gene is TRBV2, the J gene TRBJ1-5, with D hard to call. The V end lost 6 bases, the J end lost 2 bases, and 8 bases lay between the germline ends. Germline values: CDR1 SNHLY, CDR2 FYNNEI. The CDR3 contains 13 residues. The CDR3 protein is CASREMGNQPQHF. Written as DNA, the CDR3 is TGTGCCAGCAGGGAGATGGGCAATCAGCCCCAGCATTTT. Using reference TRBV2 and TRBJ1-5 for the parts outside the CDR3, the full variable domain is EPEVTQTPSHQVTQMGQEVILRCVPISNHLYFYWYRQILGQKVEFLVSFYNNEISEKSEIFDDQFSVERPDGSNFTLKIRSTKLEDSAMYFCASREMGNQPQHFGDGTRLSIL.

V is TRBV6-5 and J is TRBJ1-3; D might be TRBD1 (6 bases). This CDR3 spans 14 amino acids. V dropped 7 bases and J dropped 2 bases, with 12 bases sitting between them. The germline gives CDR1 MNHEY, CDR2 SVGAGI. CDR3 coding DNA: TGTGCCAGCACGGACAGCGTCACTGGAAACACCATATATTTT. It yields the protein CASTDSVTGNTIYF.

Written as DNA, the CDR3 is TGTGCCAGCAGCCAAGATGCCCCGGGACTACGGAGCTCCTACAATGAGCAGTTCTTC. Translated: CASSQDAPGLRSSYNEQFF. The V gene is TRBV4-2, the J gene TRBJ2-1; 7 nucleotides match TRBD2. The V gene's germline CDR1 is LGHNA and CDR2 YNFKEQ. Trimming removed 0 bases from V and 0 bases from J; junction bases left unmatched: 11. This CDR3 contains 19 residues.

J is TRBJ1-1 and V is TRBV7-3; D may be TRBD1 (5 bases). V lost 5 bases and J 2 bases, leaving 9 bases between the germline ends. Germline values: CDR1 SGHTA, CDR2 FQGTGA. The CDR3 has 13 residues. CDR3 protein: CASSQGPNTEAFF. The CDR3 region has the DNA TGTGCCAGCAGCCAGGGCCCCAACACTGAAGCTTTCTTT.

The gene calls are TRBV4-1 and TRBJ2-7, with TRBD1 matching 9 bases. The length of the CDR3 is 15 residues. V shed 3 bases, J shed 4 bases, and the junction held 7 bases outside the gene matches. Germline lookup yields CDR1 MGHRA and CDR2 YSYEKL. CDR3 region: CASSHPGQGDYEQYF. For the CDR3, the DNA is TGCGCCAGCAGCCATCCGGGACAGGGTGATTACGAGCAGTACTTC.

The V and J genes are TRBV11-1 and TRBJ2-7; 7 bases line up with TRBD2. The V gene end was trimmed by 5 bases and the J gene end by 6 bases; junction bases not matched to a gene: 4. The CDR3 runs 12 residues. The V gene's germline CDR1 is SGHAT and CDR2 FQDESV (reference sequence). The CDR3 sequence: CASSPGGFEQYF. Written as DNA, the CDR3 is TGTGCCAGCAGCCCCGGGGGGTTCGAGCAGTACTTC. The full variable domain, its missing parts supplied by reference TRBV11-1 and TRBJ2-7, is EAEVAQSPRYKITEKSQAVAFWCDPISGHATLYWYRQILGQGPELLVQFQDESVVDDSQLPKDRFSAERLKGVDSTLKIQPAELGDSAMYLCASSPGGFEQYFGPGTRLTVT.

The chain uses TRBV25-1 and TRBJ2-2; maybe TRBD1 (7 bases). The V gene's germline CDR1 is MGHDK and CDR2 SYGVNS. V was shortened by 7 bases and J by 2 bases, with 11 bases between the two germline ends. The CDR3 spans 14 residues. The CDR3 nucleotides read TGTGCCAGCACCAGGGGGGAAAACACCGGGGAGCTGTTTTTT. Translated: CASTRGENTGELFF.

The rearrangement uses TRBV5-5 and TRBJ2-5; 8 bases agree with TRBD2. Per the germline V gene, CDR1 is SGHKS and CDR2 is YYEKEE (reference sequence). The CDR3 sequence is 14 residues long. The trim removed 4 bases at V and 5 bases at J, leaving 7 bases unmatched. The CDR3 loop reads CASSPGTSWETQYF. In nucleotides, the CDR3 is TGTGCCAGCAGCCCCGGGACTAGTTGGGAGACCCAGTACTTC.

The chain couples TRBV5-1 to TRBJ1-1; perhaps TRBD1 as D (5 bases). CDR1 SGHRS and CDR2 YFSETQ come from the germline V gene. The V gene lost 2 bases and the J gene lost 5 bases, with 13 bases spanning the gap. The CDR3 runs to 14 residues. This CDR3 reads CASSLLEGRTEAFF. CDR3 bases: TGCGCCAGCAGCTTACTTGAGGGGAGGACTGAAGCTTTCTTT.